This TCR beta chain was recorded in a study of shared clonotypes between healthy human individuals. Study-level background: Each donor had three CD4 naive, three CD4 memory, two CD8 naive and one CD8 memory plate.

Sequenced by immunoSEQ multiplex PCR; TCRdb stores in-frame clones only, minus some. This sample yields millions of clones, of which approximately 95% are seen a single time; around 0.4% belongs to the top ten. Broader study findings: Generally, estimated richness proved larger in naive subsets than it did in memory subsets. Clonotypes shared by all four sorted-subset donors had higher generation probabilities than non-shared clonotypes. Rarefaction showed sorted-subset sequencing was incomplete despite large depth.

This clone showed up just a few times. The antigen remains unidentified. The sequence came from a man between 18 and 29 years old in good health. Some clones in this sample may be carry-over from other donors' samples. The sample consisted of naive CD4+ T cells from PBMCs. Stated subset: CD45RA+ positively selected.

CDR3 sequence reads: CASSAGINYGYTF. DNA for the CDR3: TGTGCCAGCAGTGCAGGGATTAACTATGGCTACACCTTC. The chain employs TRBV25-1 and TRBJ1-2, with a tentative D call TRBD1 (5 bases). This CDR3 is 13 amino acids long. V lost 4 bases and J 1 base, leaving 7 bases between the germline ends. Germline V gene data show CDR1 as MGHDK and CDR2 as SYGVNS.